This T cell receptor (beta chain) was captured by sequencing in a study of CD8 T cells in ankylosing spondylitis. On this clonotype: The target antigen is unknown.

Quantitative 5'-RACE with molecular barcodes generated TCR beta libraries. TCRdb re-called the 5' RACE reads with MiXCR, one entry per CDR3 protein. The table shows just over 300,000 distinct CDR3 sequences, with roughly 20% occurring only once. Whole-study findings and limits: CD8+ cells made up the disease-linked clones, which were relatively rare in peripheral blood. As reported, disease-linked clones showed significant enrichment in matched ankylosing spondylitis synovial fluid. Earlier literature documents some of the motif variants in reactive arthritis synovial fluid and blood.

The J segment lost 1 base and the V segment lost 5 bases, leaving 6 bases of the junction unmatched. Germline CDR1 is SGHTA and CDR2 is FQGNSA. The CDR3 runs to 15 residues. The gene calls are TRBV7-2 and TRBJ2-7; TRBD2 matches at 9 bases. This TCR was recovered from a female donor with ankylosing spondylitis or in good health (not recorded which). Sequences were obtained from blood, either unsorted or a sorted T cell fraction (not recorded which). The CDR3, as DNA: TGTGCCAGCAGCGCCTGGGCGGGAGGGTCCTACGAGCAGTACTTC. This sequence encodes CASSAWAGGSYEQYF.